The 31 T cell receptor beta chains below come from one sample, sequenced in a study of Ad26.COV2.S vaccination and SARS-CoV-2 variants. The sample's treatment: 15 to 20 received Ad26.COV2.S at low or high dose, single or two shots; roughly five received placebo; per-sample allocation not given. It was on day 63 after the first vaccine or placebo injection that samples were taken. Method: immunoSEQ multiplex PCR; TCRdb's copy keeps in-frame clones and lacks some. The sample consists of a few hundred thousand clones, 90% of them appearing once. The sequenced sample was peripheral blood, obtained in a trial of Ad26.COV2.S vaccine versus placebo. These receptor sequences come from a person between 18 and 59 years old who received the Ad26.COV2.S COVID-19 vaccine or a placebo.

This clone was detected ten times or more. This sequence joins TRBV5-4 and TRBJ1-1, with D unclear. Trimming removed 0 bases at V and 3 bases at J, with 12 bases between. The V gene's germline CDR1 is SGHNT and CDR2 YYREEE (reference sequence). CDR3 length: 15 amino acids. The CDR3 sequence: CASSLGPRWDTEAFF. CDR3 DNA: TGTGCCAGCAGCTTGGGCCCACGGTGGGACACTGAAGCTTTCTTT.

The V gene is TRBV19, the J gene TRBJ2-3; tentative D call: TRBD2 (6 bases). Trimming took 7 bases from V and 1 from J, leaving 12 bases between them. Germline V gene sequence: CDR1 LNHDA, CDR2 SQIVND (reference sequence). This CDR3 has 14 residues. The CDR3 reads CASILSGCTDTQYF. The CDR3 DNA reads TGTGCCAGTATCCTTAGCGGATGCACAGATACGCAGTATTTT.

V is TRBV7-2 and J is TRBJ2-5; D perhaps matches TRBD1 (6 bases). Germline CDR1 SGHTA, CDR2 FQGNSA. CDR3 length: 13 amino acids. V lost 1 base and J lost 4, with 7 bases in between. For the CDR3, the DNA is TGTGCCAGCAGCTTAGTGGACAGAGAGACCCAGTACTTC. Its translation: CASSLVDRETQYF.

The chain carries TRBV4-1 and TRBJ1-4; perhaps TRBD1 as D (5 bases). The germline V gene encodes CDR1 MGHRA and CDR2 YSYEKL. The CDR3 length is 16 residues. V was shortened by 8 bases and J by 8 bases, with 24 bases between the two germline ends. This chain's CDR3 is CASRSLGGGLGEKLFF. CDR3 sequence (DNA): TGCGCCAGCCGGTCCCTTGGTGGGGGTCTAGGGGAAAAACTGTTTTTT.

This chain links TRBV6-6 with TRBJ2-7; 9 bases align to TRBD1. The CDR3 sequence is 16 residues long. Germline trimming cut 2 bases from V and 1 base from J; bases unmatched to any gene: 6. CDR1 and CDR2 from the germline V gene are MNHNY and SVGAGI (reference sequence). Written as DNA, the CDR3 is TGTGCCAGCAGTTACGCTACCGGGACAGGGTCCTACGAGCAGTACTTC. Encoded protein: CASSYATGTGSYEQYF.

The chain links TRBV27 to TRBJ1-2; D not resolved. This CDR3 contains 13 residues. Germline lookup yields CDR1 MNHEY and CDR2 SMNVEV (reference sequence). Trimming took off 2 bases at V and 1 base at J, with 5 bases between the two ends. CDR3 loop: CASSLGVNYGYTF. The DNA for the CDR3 is TGTGCCAGCAGTTTAGGAGTTAACTATGGCTACACCTTC.

V gene TRBV11-2 combines with J gene TRBJ2-5, with no clear D. Germline CDR1 SGHAT, CDR2 FQNNGV. The V end was cut by 4 bases, the J end by 4 bases, with 13 bases between. The CDR3 is 14 residues long. The CDR3 is CASSSARGRETQYF. CDR3 sequence (DNA): TGTGCCAGCAGCTCAGCACGTGGCAGAGAGACCCAGTACTTC.

The J gene is TRBJ2-5, the V gene TRBV19; 11 nucleotides align to TRBD1. This CDR3 has 14 amino acids. Germline CDR1 and CDR2: LNHDA and SQIVND (reference sequence). V gave up 3 bases and J gave up 4 bases; unmatched junction bases: 1. CDR3 residues: CASSIGQGAETQYF. In DNA form, the CDR3 reads TGTGCCAGTAGTATTGGACAGGGGGCAGAGACCCAGTACTTC.

The chain combines TRBV6-2 or TRBV6-3 with TRBJ2-2; 7 bases fit TRBD2. Trimming at V came to 2 bases and at J to 0 bases, leaving 6 bases not matched to a gene. The CDR3 consists of 17 residues. Germline lookup yields CDR1 MNHEY and CDR2 SVGEGT. CDR3 DNA sequence: TGTGCCAGCAGTTACACCCGGACTAGTGCGAACACCGGGGAGCTGTTTTTT. Amino acids: CASSYTRTSANTGELFF.

The rearrangement links TRBV9 to TRBJ2-3, with TRBD2 identical over 8 bases. This CDR3 has 15 amino acids. Germline V gene sequence: CDR1 SGDLS, CDR2 YYNGEE. The V and J ends lost 4 bases and 3 bases, in that order; junction bases with no gene match: 7. The CDR3 here is CASSPHSGSTDTQYF. CDR3 in DNA: TGTGCCAGCAGCCCCCACAGCGGGAGTACAGATACGCAGTATTTT.

The chain combines TRBV2 with TRBJ1-6; no firm D call. Germline-derived CDR1 and CDR2 are SNHLY and FYNNEI. V lost 3 bases to trimming and J lost 8 bases, with 8 bases between them. This CDR3 has 13 residues. CDR3 in amino acids: CASSDSVDSPLHF. In DNA form, the CDR3 reads TGTGCCAGCAGTGATTCCGTGGATTCACCCCTCCACTTT.

The CDR3 spells CASSPGPTDYGYTF. CDR3 coding DNA: TGTGCCAGCTCACCAGGGCCCACGGACTATGGCTACACCTTC. This chain joins TRBV18 and TRBJ1-2; D uncertain. CDR1 is KGHSH and CDR2 is LQKENI in the germline V gene. Trimming took 2 bases from V and 3 from J, leaving 10 bases between them. The CDR3 loop spans 14 amino acids.

The chain recombines TRBV11-3 with TRBJ2-3; 7 positions match TRBD2. Germline CDR1 reads SGHNT; CDR2 reads YENEEA. This CDR3 region has 16 residues. V dropped 1 base and J dropped 4; count of bases not matched to a gene: 8. CDR3 coding DNA: TGTGCCAGCAGCTTAGGGGTGCGGGAGTTGCCAGATACGCAGTATTTT. It codes for CASSLGVRELPDTQYF.

The chain recombines TRBV28 with TRBJ2-5; 7 nucleotides line up with TRBD2. With 10 bases clipped from V and 8 bases from J, the junction kept 10 bases outside the gene matches. The CDR3 is 12 amino acids. Germline lookup yields CDR1 MDHEN and CDR2 SYDVKM. The CDR3 sequence: CATRTSGITQYF. CDR3 DNA: TGTGCCACCCGGACTAGTGGGATAACCCAGTACTTC.

This clone was detected a few times. At the DNA level, this CDR3 is encoded by other sequences in the same sample as well. This chain joins TRBV24-1 and TRBJ1-5, with D uncertain. Deletions cut 0 bases from V and 6 bases from J, with 5 bases between. CDR1 and CDR2 from the germline V gene are KGHDR and SFDVKD. The CDR3 spans 13 residues. Here the CDR3 reads CATSDLRGQPQHF. CDR3 nucleotides: TGTGCCACCAGTGATTTGAGAGGTCAGCCCCAGCATTTT.

V is TRBV5-4 and J is TRBJ2-3; D perhaps matches TRBD2 (5 bases). Germline values: CDR1 SGHNT, CDR2 YYREEE (reference sequence). The CDR3 loop spans 15 amino acids. Trimming cost V 5 bases and J 0 bases, with 13 bases left between them. The DNA for the CDR3 is TGTGCCAGCAGTCGGGGTCCCGTGAGCACAGATACGCAGTATTTT. It is translated as CASSRGPVSTDTQYF.

The chain has TRBV10-3 and TRBJ1-5; no reliable D call. V was cut by 0 bases and J by 5 bases, with 5 bases left in between. Germline V gene lookup returns CDR1 ENHRY and CDR2 SYGVKD. This CDR3 has 13 residues. CDR3 protein: CAISESRDQPQHF. CDR3 DNA sequence: TGTGCCATCAGTGAGTCGAGGGATCAGCCCCAGCATTTT.

The CDR3 loop is CASSLGSKGNQPQHF. The CDR3 coding sequence is TGTGCCAGCAGCTTAGGGTCCAAGGGTAACCAGCCCCAGCATTTT. V usage is TRBV7-9 and J usage is TRBJ1-5; no definite D call. Germline lookup yields CDR1 SEHNR and CDR2 FQNEAQ (reference sequence). The CDR3 spans 15 residues. Between the trimmed V and J ends, which lost 1 base and 7 bases, there was a span of 14 bases.

The J gene is TRBJ1-1, the V gene TRBV6-5; D remains unclear. The CDR3 covers 13 residues. The germline gives CDR1 MNHEY, CDR2 SVGAGI. The CDR3: CASVWGRNTEAFF. The CDR3 nucleotides read TGTGCGTCTGTCTGGGGTCGGAACACTGAAGCTTTCTTT.

This chain links TRBV28 with TRBJ1-5; 7 bases fit TRBD1. J was trimmed by 6 bases and V by 4 bases; bases with no gene match: 27. In germline, CDR1 is MDHEN, CDR2 SYDVKM. The CDR3 totals 21 residues. For the CDR3, the DNA is TGTGCCAGCAGTTATCTTTGGGACAGATACCTCCATCGCCCTTTCCGTCAGCCCCAGCATTTT. Encoded protein: CASSYLWDRYLHRPFRQPQHF.

The genes are TRBV4-3 and TRBJ2-1; 7 bases line up with TRBD2. Germline loops: CDR1 LGHNA, CDR2 YSLEER. CDR3 length: 13 residues. V lost 0 bases and J lost 15; bases outside the gene matches: 8. The CDR3 bases are TGCGCCAGCAGCCAAGAGAGCGGGAATAGGCTGTTCTTC. Translating gives CASSQESGNRLFF.

A single count supports this clone. This chain joins TRBV15 and TRBJ1-2; D not resolved. From germline, CDR1 is LNHNV and CDR2 YYDKDF (reference sequence). The CDR3 has 15 amino acids. V lost 0 bases to trimming and J lost 2 bases, with 10 bases between them. The CDR3 here is CATSRDTRENYGYTF. CDR3 sequence (DNA): TGTGCCACCAGCAGAGATACTCGGGAAAACTATGGCTACACCTTC.

The chain uses TRBV28 and TRBJ2-2, with 8 bases lining up with TRBD2. Per the germline V gene, CDR1 is MDHEN and CDR2 is SYDVKM. Trimming cost V 6 bases and J 6 bases; bases outside gene matches: 15. There are 17 residues in the CDR3. CDR3 loop: CASRDALSTSVPGELFF. For the CDR3, the DNA is TGTGCCAGCAGGGACGCCCTGTCGACTAGCGTTCCCGGGGAGCTGTTTTTT.

The chain is built from TRBV27 and TRBJ1-2; 8 bases are a match to TRBD1. Unmatched junction bases numbered 5, after V lost 5 bases and J lost 3 bases. Per the germline V gene, CDR1 is MNHEY and CDR2 is SMNVEV (reference sequence). There are 14 residues in the CDR3. The CDR3 loop is CASSIGQGYYGYTF. In DNA form, the CDR3 reads TGTGCCAGCAGTATTGGACAGGGTTACTATGGCTACACCTTC.

The chain is built from TRBV27 and TRBJ2-1, with D perhaps matching TRBD2 (5 bases). The CDR3 covers 16 residues. V was pared by 3 bases and J by 2 bases, with 14 bases between. Looked up from germline, CDR1 is MNHEY and CDR2 is SMNVEV (reference sequence). DNA of the CDR3: TGTGCCAGCAGTTTGGCGGGTACTAGGGCCTACAATGAGCAGTTCTTC. Amino acid sequence: CASSLAGTRAYNEQFF.

This chain joins TRBV9 and TRBJ2-1; TRBD2 matches 11 bases. Looked up from germline, CDR1 is SGDLS and CDR2 is YYNGEE. This CDR3 has 16 residues. The V segment lost 7 bases and the J segment 4 bases; nucleotides outside the gene matches: 10. The CDR3 reads CASGGGTSGKYNEQFF. CDR3 coding DNA: TGTGCCAGCGGCGGCGGGACTAGCGGAAAGTACAATGAGCAGTTCTTC. Full variable domain (missing parts from reference TRBV9 and TRBJ2-1): DSGVTQTPKHLITATGQRVTLRCSPRSGDLSVYWYQQSLDQGLQFLIQYYNGEERAKGNILERFSAQQFPDLHSELNLSSLELGDSALYFCASGGGTSGKYNEQFFGPGTRLTVL.

The chain joins TRBV7-2 to TRBJ2-5; TRBD1 agrees at 8 bases. This CDR3 is 14 amino acids long. V lost 4 bases and J lost 4; bases outside the gene matches: 5. The germline V gene encodes CDR1 SGHTA and CDR2 FQGNSA. The CDR3 DNA sequence: TGTGCCAGCAGCTCTCGGACAGGGTTAGAGACCCAGTACTTC. It specifies CASSSRTGLETQYF.

V and J are TRBV9 and TRBJ2-1; D possibly corresponds to TRBD2 (5 bases). The CDR3 is made up of 12 amino acids. Germline V lookup: CDR1 SGDLS, CDR2 YYNGEE. Between the trimmed V and J ends, which lost 3 bases and 10 bases, there was a span of 11 bases. CDR3 loop: CASSEAGGEQFF. CDR3 bases: TGTGCCAGCAGCGAGGCTGGAGGAGAGCAGTTCTTC. The whole variable domain, filled in from reference TRBV9 and TRBJ2-1, reads DSGVTQTPKHLITATGQRVTLRCSPRSGDLSVYWYQQSLDQGLQFLIQYYNGEERAKGNILERFSAQQFPDLHSELNLSSLELGDSALYFCASSEAGGEQFFGPGTRLTVL.

The count of this clone is one. V and J are TRBV27 and TRBJ2-7, with 8 bases matching TRBD2. The CDR3 is made up of 14 amino acids. CDR1 and CDR2 (germline): MNHEY, SMNVEV (reference sequence). The V and J ends lost 3 bases and 5 bases, in that order; junction bases with no gene match: 6. The CDR3 bases are TGTGCCAGCAGTTTCCGGGAGGGGTCCCACGAGCAGTACTTC. Protein sequence: CASSFREGSHEQYF.

The chain couples TRBV19 to TRBJ1-1; D may be TRBD1 (5 bases). This CDR3 has 13 residues. The V end lost 5 bases, the J end lost 7 bases, and 14 bases lay between the germline ends. The germline CDR1 and CDR2 sequences are LNHDA and SQIVND (reference sequence). CDR3 in amino acids: CASSVSRRGEAFF. CDR3 nucleotide sequence: TGTGCCAGTAGTGTCTCGCGGAGGGGTGAAGCTTTCTTT.

The V gene is TRBV4-2, the J gene TRBJ2-3; D unresolved. The V gene lost 0 bases and the J gene lost 5 bases, with 15 bases spanning the gap. Looked up from germline, CDR1 is LGHNA and CDR2 is YNFKEQ. The CDR3 runs 16 residues. In nucleotides, the CDR3 is TGTGCCAGCAGCCAAGAAGGGCGCACTTATCAAGATACGCAGTATTTT. Translated, it gives CASSQEGRTYQDTQYF.